The TCR beta chain described here comes from a study of shared clonotypes between healthy human individuals. This clone was observed once. This CDR3 has 15 residues. V gave up 7 bases and J gave up 4 bases; unmatched junction bases: 12. Germline V lookup: CDR1 MDHEN, CDR2 SYDVKM. Naive CD8 populations comprised CD45RO-negative cells positively selected for CCR7, excluding terminally differentiated effector memory CD45RA+ cells. The assay was immunoSEQ multiplex PCR, and TCRdb's table has in-frame clones only and misses some. The sample holds about 2,100,000 clones, roughly 91% seen once. The clonotype originates from a man between 18 and 35 years old in good health. Some clones in this sample may be carry-over from other donors' samples. The V and J genes are TRBV28 and TRBJ2-7, with 8 bases matching TRBD1. The sequencing input was naive CD8+ T cells from PBMCs. The CDR3 DNA reads as TGTGCCAGCACTCCAACCAGGGGGCGCAAGTACGAGCAGTACTTC. Translated, it gives CASTPTRGRKYEQYF.